This TCR beta chain was profiled in a study of tumor-infiltrating lymphocytes in localized non-small cell lung cancer. General study findings and limits: T-cell fraction did not differ between immunotypes IM1 and IM2. Tumor T-cell fraction was not associated with recurrence-free survival.

For this clone: Its antigen is unknown.

Germline V gene sequence: CDR1 LNHDA, CDR2 SQIVND (reference sequence). V was trimmed by 8 bases and J by 5 bases, leaving 15 bases between them. There are 13 residues in the CDR3. TCRdb keeps only in-frame clones here, not all; method: immunoSEQ multiplex PCR. The table has around 6,400 clones, roughly 74% seen once. The chain joins TRBV19 to TRBJ2-5; a weak D match, TRBD1 (6 bases). The receptor's source is a human donor with non-small cell lung cancer. The sample comprised lung tumor tissue. The CDR3 DNA is TGTGCCAGTGGCAATCAGGGGCAGGAGACCCAGTACTTC. As protein: CASGNQGQETQYF.